A selection of T cell receptor beta chains follows, all from one sample in a study of T cells in Graves' hyperthyroidism and ophthalmopathy. TCRdb re-analysed the multiplex PCR reads in MiXCR, keeping a single row per CDR3 protein. The data contain 200,000 to 250,000 distinct CDR3 sequences, approximately 16% of them singletons. The sequencing sample was made of blood. These TCRs come from a young woman with Graves' ophthalmopathy. Each CDR3 is given without its conserved first and last residue.

>TRBV6-1
ASSAGGPPGGQY
>TRBV6-1
ASRQGAGTEAF
>TRBV6-2/TRBV6-3
ASTISGGVSYNEQF
>TRBV20-1
SARPDRAMGNTIY
>TRBV27
ASSPKGRNTEAF
>TRBV2
ASREDSSGANVLT
>TRBV12-3/TRBV12-4
ASSRRGLAGDLYNEQF
>TRBV6-1
ASSHRGINQPQH
>TRBV5-1
ASSLGFEQY
>TRBV20-1
SARVLDSTASQETQY
>TRBV11-3
ASGGGDWETQY
>TRBV28
ASSSGQLLPYEQY